Listed below are T cell receptor beta chains from one sample, sequenced in a study of cytomegalovirus exposure and HLA in healthy donors. The method was immunoSEQ multiplex PCR; TCRdb's version includes in-frame clones alone and lacks a portion of them. Found here are about 130,000 clones, 80% of them singletons; the top ten hold 2% to 3%. Sequencing was performed on PBMCs. These receptors were taken from a man aged 25-45 years in good health and CMV-seronegative. Both conserved end residues are part of each CDR3. Each record gives: clone size, V gene, J gene, D gene, CDR3 protein, CDR3 DNA. A D gene is named only where the DNA matches it firmly. The size entry is marked missing in some rows and otherwise reads once, few, many or a size class.

NA	TRBV12-5	TRBJ2-5	NA	CASGVLSSPSREGQYF	TGTGCTAGTGGTGTTTTAAGCTCACCGAGTCGAGAGGGCCAGTACTTC
NA	TRBV7-2	TRBJ1-5	TRBD1	CASSLEGTDHQPQHF	TGTGCCAGCAGCTTAGAGGGGACAGACCATCAGCCCCAGCATTTT
few	TRBV28	TRBJ1-4	TRBD1	CASSPPRDRENEKLFF	TGTGCCAGCAGTCCTCCCCGGGACAGGGAAAATGAAAAACTGTTTTTT
NA	TRBV27	TRBJ2-2	NA	CASADWGLADTGELFF	TGTGCCAGCGCGGACTGGGGACTCGCGGACACCGGGGAGCTGTTTTTT
NA	TRBV29-1	TRBJ1-1	TRBD1	CSVTGVGTGVNTEAFF	TGCAGCGTTACAGGTGTTGGGACAGGGGTCAACACTGAAGCTTTCTTT
NA	TRBV5-1	TRBJ2-7	TRBD1	CASSWGDRGVHEQYF	TGCGCCAGCAGCTGGGGGGACAGGGGGGTTCACGAGCAGTACTTC
NA	TRBV27	TRBJ1-2	TRBD1	CASSGQGGGYTF	TGTGCCAGCAGTGGACAGGGGGGTGGCTACACCTTC
NA	TRBV5-1	TRBJ2-2	NA	CASSTGQPNTGELFF	TGCGCCAGCAGCACCGGACAGCCGAACACCGGGGAGCTGTTTTTT
NA	TRBV30	TRBJ2-7	TRBD1	CAWSVNPGQGLCEQYF	TGTGCCTGGAGCGTAAACCCGGGACAGGGACTATGCGAGCAGTACTTC
NA	TRBV11-2	TRBJ2-7	NA	CASSTGIAYEQYF	TGTGCCAGCAGCACAGGAATAGCCTACGAGCAGTACTTC
NA	TRBV29-1	TRBJ1-4	TRBD1	CSGCGTDNEKLFF	TGCAGCGGATGCGGGACAGATAATGAAAAACTGTTTTTT
few	TRBV7-2	TRBJ2-3	NA	CASTLYGGADTQYF	TGTGCCAGCACCCTTTATGGGGGCGCAGATACGCAGTATTTT
few	TRBV5-1	TRBJ1-5	TRBD1	CASSPLPPGQGAEQPQNF	TGCGCCAGCAGCCCCTTACCCCCGGGACAGGGGGCCGAACAGCCCCAGAATTTT
NA	TRBV29-1	TRBJ2-1	TRBD2	CSVRGVDYNEQFF	TGCAGCGTTCGGGGGGTAGACTACAATGAGCAGTTCTTC
NA	TRBV19	TRBJ2-5	TRBD2	CASSGGLAETQYF	TGTGCCAGTAGTGGGGGACTAGCGGAGACCCAGTACTTC
NA	TRBV5-6	TRBJ1-2	NA	CASSLQGGYTF	TGTGCCAGCAGCCTACAGGGTGGCTACACCTTC
NA	TRBV30	TRBJ1-5	TRBD1	CAWTGGADQPQHF	TGTGCCTGGACAGGGGGCGCCGATCAGCCCCAGCATTTT
NA	TRBV6-5	TRBJ2-7	NA	CASSFGFEQYF	TGTGCCAGCAGTTTCGGGTTCGAGCAGTACTTC
NA	TRBV6-5	TRBJ2-7	NA	CASSYSGQGNYEQYF	TGTGCCAGCAGTTACTCTGGGCAGGGGAACTACGAGCAGTACTTC
few	TRBV27	TRBJ2-2	TRBD2	CASSTSGNTGELFF	TGTGCCAGCAGTACTAGCGGAAACACCGGGGAGCTGTTTTTT
NA	TRBV12-5	TRBJ2-3	TRBD2	CASGLVVAGVADTQYF	TGTGCTAGTGGTTTGGTTGTAGCGGGAGTGGCAGATACGCAGTATTTT
few	TRBV7-9	TRBJ2-3	TRBD1	CASSYRDSRTDTQYF	TGTGCCAGCAGCTACCGGGACAGCCGCACAGATACGCAGTATTTT
NA	TRBV7-2	TRBJ2-7	NA	CASRQGSSYEQYF	TGTGCCAGCCGCCAGGGTAGCTCCTACGAGCAGTACTTC
NA	TRBV5-1	TRBJ2-1	TRBD1	CASRLDRGWDEQFF	TGCGCCAGCAGATTGGACAGGGGTTGGGATGAGCAGTTCTTC
once	TRBV29-1	TRBJ2-7	TRBD2	CSVPSAGGYEQYF	TGCAGCGTCCCCTCCGCGGGAGGGTACGAGCAGTACTTC
NA	TRBV20-1	TRBJ1-1	NA	CSASRGGGAFF	TGCAGTGCTAGCCGGGGAGGGGGAGCTTTCTTT
few	TRBV27	TRBJ2-7	TRBD1	CASSPGTGRREQYF	TGTGCCAGCAGTCCTGGGACAGGGCGGCGCGAGCAGTACTTC
NA	TRBV19	TRBJ1-1	TRBD1	CASSRGQTMNTEAFF	TGTGCCAGTAGTAGGGGACAGACTATGAACACTGAAGCTTTCTTT
few	TRBV30	TRBJ2-2	TRBD2	CAWAPLGTRDGELFF	TGTGCCTGGGCGCCGCTCGGGACTAGGGACGGGGAGCTGTTTTTT
NA	TRBV2	TRBJ2-7	TRBD2	CASSPTTSGSYEQYF	TGTGCCAGCAGCCCTACGACTAGCGGATCCTACGAGCAGTACTTC
NA	TRBV7-3	TRBJ2-1	NA	CASSRGLNNEQFF	TGTGCCAGCAGCCGCGGACTGAACAATGAGCAGTTCTTC
NA	TRBV5-6	TRBJ2-3	TRBD2	CASTRAPAGTDTQYF	TGTGCCAGCACCCGAGCCCCAGCGGGGACAGATACGCAGTATTTT
NA	TRBV27	TRBJ2-7	TRBD1	CASRRPGTGPYEQYF	TGTGCCAGCCGTAGACCCGGGACAGGCCCCTACGAGCAGTACTTC
NA	TRBV21-1	TRBJ2-1	NA	CASSISRRTASYNEQFF	TGTGCCAGCAGCATCTCACGCCGGACAGCCTCCTACAATGAGCAGTTCTTC
NA	TRBV11-1	TRBJ2-7	TRBD2	CASTPTGTSGDEQYF	TGTGCCAGCACCCCAACCGGGACTAGCGGGGACGAGCAGTACTTC
NA	TRBV12-5	TRBJ2-3	NA	CASVTVFTDTQYF	TGTGCTAGTGTAACAGTCTTCACAGATACGCAGTATTTT
NA	TRBV15	TRBJ1-5	TRBD1	CATSGRTGVGQPQHF	TGTGCCACCAGCGGGAGGACAGGGGTTGGTCAGCCCCAGCATTTT
NA	TRBV7-2	TRBJ2-5	NA	CASSVSRSDQETQYF	TGTGCCAGCAGCGTGTCGAGGAGCGACCAAGAGACCCAGTACTTC
NA	TRBV21-1	TRBJ2-2	NA	CASSIGGGVGELFF	TGTGCCAGCAGCATAGGGGGGGGCGTCGGGGAGCTGTTTTTT
NA	TRBV5-6	TRBJ2-1	TRBD2	CASSGEGFNEQFF	TGTGCCAGCAGCGGGGAGGGCTTCAATGAGCAGTTCTTC
few	TRBV28	TRBJ2-7	TRBD1	CASSPTGTGYYEQYF	TGTGCCAGCAGCCCGACCGGGACAGGGTACTACGAGCAGTACTTC
NA	TRBV28	TRBJ1-1	NA	CASSPNTGGTEAFF	TGTGCCAGCAGCCCTAATACCGGGGGCACTGAAGCTTTCTTT
few	TRBV13	TRBJ2-3	NA	CASSRGRPPDTQYF	TGTGCCAGCAGCCGGGGTCGACCCCCAGATACGCAGTATTTT
NA	TRBV6-5	TRBJ2-3	TRBD2	CASSYGVAGSSDTQYF	TGTGCCAGCAGTTACGGGGTAGCGGGAAGCTCAGATACGCAGTATTTT
NA	TRBV7-3	TRBJ2-5	NA	CASSLNARETQYF	TGTGCCAGCAGCTTAAATGCCAGAGAGACCCAGTACTTC
NA	TRBV28	TRBJ1-1	NA	CASSLSGWPGDTEAFF	TGTGCCAGCAGTTTGTCAGGGTGGCCTGGTGATACTGAAGCTTTCTTT
NA	TRBV19	TRBJ2-3	TRBD2	CASSIVVPSGIPDTQYF	TGTGCCAGTAGTATAGTGGTGCCCAGCGGGATCCCAGATACGCAGTATTTT
NA	TRBV10-3	TRBJ1-5	NA	CAGSAGPNQPQNF	TGTGCCGGCTCAGCAGGGCCCAATCAGCCCCAGAATTTT
once	TRBV7-2	TRBJ2-3	NA	CASSPQTGDGTDTQYF	TGTGCCAGCAGCCCCCAGACGGGAGACGGCACAGATACGCAGTATTTT
NA	TRBV6-5	TRBJ1-5	NA	CASSSREHSNQPQHF	TGTGCCAGCTCTAGCCGGGAGCATAGCAATCAGCCCCAGCATTTT
NA	TRBV14	TRBJ2-1	TRBD2	CASSQDSFQASGSSYNEQFF	TGTGCCAGCAGCCAAGATTCTTTTCAGGCTAGCGGCAGCTCCTACAATGAGCAGTTCTTC
NA	TRBV4-1	TRBJ2-7	NA	CASSPWTAYEQYF	TGCGCCAGCAGCCCCTGGACAGCCTACGAGCAGTACTTC
once	TRBV7-2	TRBJ2-7	TRBD1	CASSGYRGLFEQYF	TGTGCCAGCAGCGGATACAGGGGGCTCTTCGAGCAGTACTTC
NA	TRBV30	TRBJ2-1	TRBD2	CAWSRLAGEQFF	TGTGCCTGGAGCCGGCTAGCGGGGGAGCAGTTCTTC